The clone carrying this T cell receptor beta chain has more than one count but fewer than ten. As yet, its antigen is unknown. TCRdb passed the 5' RACE reads through MiXCR, listing each CDR3 protein once. The data show hundreds of thousands of distinct CDR3 sequences, roughly 20% seen once. The source of the sample is a study of T-cell memory formation after mild COVID-19. General study points: Later expanders leaned toward CD4+, whereas clones contracting from day 15 to 85 were balanced CD4/CD8.

Germline V CDR1 and CDR2: LNHDA, SQIVND (reference sequence). Trimming cost V 3 bases and J 2 bases, with 6 bases left between them. The CDR3 sequence is 13 residues long. The clonotype was recovered from an adult woman who had mild COVID-19 (a few samples of this study predate the infection). Cell type and time point are not known. V and J are TRBV19 and TRBJ2-3; D is uncertain. Sequenced input: PBMCs or a T cell subset sorted from them (not recorded which). For the CDR3, the DNA is TGTGCCAGTAGTATGCAGTTCACAGATACGCAGTATTTT. Protein: CASSMQFTDTQYF. Supplemented by reference TRBV19 and TRBJ2-3, the full variable domain reads DGGITQSPKYLFRKEGQNVTLSCEQNLNHDAMYWYRQDPGQGLRLIYYSQIVNDFQKGDIAEGYSVSREKKESFPLTVTSAQKNPTAFYLCASSMQFTDTQYFGPGTRLTVL.